The 2 T cell receptor beta chains below come from one sample, sequenced in a study of T cell repertoires in cytomegalovirus infection. TCRdb called the reads again in MiXCR, with one record for every CDR3 protein. The sample holds about 310,000 distinct CDR3 sequences, about a sixth seen once. The material sequenced was PBMCs. These receptors originate from a human donor in good health (CMV status not recorded). Some clones in this sample may be carry-over from other donors' samples.

Many counts were recorded for this clonotype. The chain has TRBV7-2 and TRBJ2-1; TRBD1 might be the D (6 bases). The CDR3 extends over 14 amino acids. Trimming stripped 3 bases from V and 4 bases from J, with 10 bases between. In germline, CDR1 is SGHTA, CDR2 FQGNSA. The CDR3 DNA is TGTGCCAGCAGCTTTTTACAGGGTTACAATGAGCAGTTCTTC. Translated, it gives CASSFLQGYNEQFF.

The chain joins TRBV7-9 to TRBJ2-3; D may be TRBD2 (5 bases). The germline CDR1 and CDR2 sequences are SEHNR and FQNEAQ (reference sequence). There are 16 residues in the CDR3. V lost 4 bases and J lost 1, with 15 bases in between. CDR3 region: CASSSLATERTDTQYF. CDR3 DNA sequence: TGTGCCAGCAGCTCCCTAGCAACCGAGCGCACAGATACGCAGTATTTT.